This TCR beta chain was sequenced during a study of T cells in Graves' hyperthyroidism and ophthalmopathy. Study overall: Peripheral blood was secured at the point of initial diagnosis, before any treatment.

Uncontrolled infections, other autoimmune diseases, pregnancy or lactation led to exclusion of patients. The source material, RNA transcripts, was used to amplify TCR beta CDR3 regions. TCR CDR3 underwent first-round RT-PCR with the HTBI primer set. In TCRdb, the multiplex PCR reads were re-called with MiXCR into one record per CDR3 protein. The data contain more than 500,000 distinct CDR3 sequences, 13% to 15% of them singletons. V shed 3 bases and J shed 3 bases, with 8 bases lying between them. CDR1 and CDR2 from the germline V gene are MDHEN and SYDVKM. The CDR3 is made up of 14 amino acids. This clonotype showed up many times. The antigen remains undetermined. The study's findings and limits: Classification by a 13 V-J model distinguished ophthalmopathy from stable hyperthyroidism.

Sequenced input: blood. V gene TRBV28 combines with J gene TRBJ1-4, with D unclear. The source of this sequence is a woman between 40 and 55 years old with Graves' hyperthyroidism. The CDR3 here is CASSLRWSNEKLFF. CDR3 DNA: TGTGCCAGCAGTTTGAGATGGTCTAATGAAAAACTGTTTTTT.